The 22 T cell receptor beta chains given below trace back to one sample, sequenced in a study of beta chain features in type 1 diabetes. Study conclusions and caveats: Moderate yet significant TCRB CDR3 shortening was seen in Type 1 diabetes patients in all four CD4+ subsets.

The whole isolated RNA underwent reverse transcription, so sequencing captured expressed TCRB transcripts. Method: immunoSEQ multiplex PCR; TCRdb's copy keeps in-frame clones and lacks some. The sample includes over 650,000 clones, more than 13% of them seen just once. These receptors have no known antigen. Sequencing was performed on naive CD4+ T cells from blood. The source is a man aged 18-30 years with type 1 diabetes.

In its sample, this clone was seen a few times. This rearrangement joins TRBV30 to TRBJ2-1; TRBD2 aligns across 7 bases. The CDR3 totals 11 residues. CDR1 and CDR2 from the germline V gene are GTSNPN and SVGIG (reference sequence). Losses at the gene ends were 3 bases for V and 10 bases for J; bases not matched to a gene: 3. The CDR3 region is CAWRGGREQFF. CDR3 in DNA: TGTGCCTGGAGGGGCGGGAGAGAGCAGTTCTTC.

This chain joins TRBV6-6 and TRBJ1-5, with D maybe TRBD1 (5 bases). V was trimmed by 7 bases and J by 1 base, leaving 11 bases between them. Germline V gene lookup returns CDR1 MNHNY and CDR2 SVGAGI (reference sequence). The CDR3 runs 14 residues. CDR3: CASTPGTSNQPQHF. The CDR3 region has the DNA TGTGCCAGCACCCCGGGGACCAGCAATCAGCCCCAGCATTTT.

The J gene is TRBJ2-7, the V gene TRBV27; D not certain. The V end was cut by 6 bases, the J end by 1 base, with 10 bases between. Germline V CDR1 and CDR2: MNHEY, SMNVEV (reference sequence). CDR3 length: 13 amino acids. Here the CDR3 reads CASSTGGSYEQYF. The CDR3 coding sequence is TGTGCCAGCAGCACCGGTGGATCCTACGAGCAGTACTTC.

The chain combines TRBV20-1 with TRBJ2-1; D is uncertain. The CDR3 length is 11 residues. Trimming left V 6 bases short and J 8 bases short, with 11 bases between. The germline CDR1 and CDR2 sequences are DFQATT and SNEGSKA (reference sequence). The CDR3 nucleotides read TGCAGTGCCCTCTCCGAGGATGAGCAGTTCTTC. Protein sequence: CSALSEDEQFF.

This clone was counted only a few times. This sequence joins TRBV10-3 and TRBJ1-2; no definite D call. Germline CDR1 ENHRY, CDR2 SYGVKD. CDR3 length: 15 residues. The V gene lost 9 bases and the J gene lost 0 bases, with 17 bases spanning the gap. Here the CDR3 reads CAITDRQVANYGYTF. The CDR3, as DNA: TGTGCCATTACCGATAGGCAGGTCGCTAACTATGGCTACACCTTC.

The chain couples TRBV18 to TRBJ2-1, with 7 bases matching TRBD1. The CDR3 is made up of 17 amino acids. The junction had 9 bases not matched to a gene; V was cut back by 3 bases and J by 1 base. Germline-derived CDR1 and CDR2 are KGHSH and LQKENI. The CDR3 reads CASSPTWTGSSYNEQFF. The CDR3 DNA reads as TGTGCCAGCTCACCTACCTGGACAGGATCGTCCTACAATGAGCAGTTCTTC.

V usage is TRBV7-2 and J usage is TRBJ1-4; 7 nucleotides agree with TRBD1. Trimming at V came to 5 bases and at J to 3 bases, leaving 6 bases not matched to a gene. Germline assignment: CDR1 SGHTA and CDR2 FQGNSA. There are 15 residues in the CDR3. In DNA, the CDR3 is TGTGCCAGCAGCGACCGACAGGGTGCTAATGAAAAACTGTTTTTT. Translating gives CASSDRQGANEKLFF.

In this sample, this clone turned up a few times. The genes are TRBV30 and TRBJ1-2; D unclear. Germline CDR1 and CDR2: GTSNPN and SVGIG (reference sequence). Trimming removed 4 bases from V and 8 bases from J, with 11 bases in between. CDR3 length: 11 residues. The CDR3 here is CAWTPRVGYTF. CDR3 bases: TGTGCCTGGACCCCTAGGGTCGGCTACACCTTC. The variable domain in full, completed from reference TRBV30 and TRBJ1-2, reads SQTIHQWPATLVQPVGSPLSLECTVEGTSNPNLYWYRQAAGRGLQLLFYSVGIGQISSEVPQNLSASRPQDRQFILSSKKLLLSDSGFYLCAWTPRVGYTFGSGTRLTVV.

The chain carries TRBV30 and TRBJ2-2, with 8 bases aligning to TRBD1. Germline CDR1 is GTSNPN and CDR2 is SVGIG (reference sequence). Germline trimming cut 3 bases from V and 4 bases from J; bases unmatched to any gene: 7. The CDR3 consists of 15 residues. CDR3 DNA sequence: TGTGCCTGGAGCCGCGGACAGGGCCTCACCGGGGAGCTGTTTTTT. Translating it yields CAWSRGQGLTGELFF. Using reference TRBV30 and TRBJ2-2 for the parts outside the CDR3, the full variable domain is SQTIHQWPATLVQPVGSPLSLECTVEGTSNPNLYWYRQAAGRGLQLLFYSVGIGQISSEVPQNLSASRPQDRQFILSSKKLLLSDSGFYLCAWSRGQGLTGELFFGEGSRLTVL.

This clone was detected a few times. The chain employs TRBV7-9 and TRBJ2-7, with TRBD2 matching 14 bases. The CDR3 contains 15 residues. V was pared by 5 bases and J by 3 bases, with 3 bases of the junction left unmatched. Looked up from germline, CDR1 is SEHNR and CDR2 is FQNEAQ (reference sequence). The CDR3 DNA reads TGTGCCAGCAGCCCGGGGACTAGCGGGAGCTACGAGCAGTACTTC. The encoded protein is CASSPGTSGSYEQYF.

This clone has just a few counts. This chain links TRBV5-4 with TRBJ2-5; D uncertain. CDR3 length: 14 amino acids. V lost 2 bases to trimming and J lost 5 bases, with 13 bases between them. Germline assignment: CDR1 SGHNT and CDR2 YYREEE (reference sequence). The CDR3 sequence is CASSFTGPRETQYF. In DNA, the CDR3 is TGTGCCAGCAGCTTCACGGGTCCAAGGGAGACCCAGTACTTC.

The chain joins TRBV7-2 to TRBJ2-7; a weak D match, TRBD2 (6 bases). This CDR3 contains 15 residues. V was trimmed by 6 bases and J by 0 bases, leaving 15 bases between them. The V gene's germline CDR1 is SGHTA and CDR2 FQGNSA. The CDR3 protein is CASRQLALSSYEQYF. CDR3 nucleotide sequence: TGTGCCAGCAGACAACTAGCACTGAGCTCCTACGAGCAGTACTTC.

J is TRBJ1-5 and V is TRBV7-9, with 8 bases matching TRBD1. Germline loops: CDR1 SEHNR, CDR2 FQNEAQ (reference sequence). Germline trimming cut 1 base from V and 5 bases from J; bases unmatched to any gene: 7. This CDR3 has 16 amino acids. The CDR3 DNA sequence: TGTGCCAGCAGCTTAGGATCAGGGGGCGTTCATCAGCCCCAGCATTTT. Protein product: CASSLGSGGVHQPQHF.

This clone was counted a few times. The rearrangement links TRBV30 to TRBJ1-2; D remains unclear. Germline V gene data show CDR1 as GTSNPN and CDR2 as SVGIG (reference sequence). The length of the CDR3 is 11 residues. V was clipped by 4 bases and J by 4 bases, with 7 bases between them. For the CDR3, the DNA is TGTGCCTGGACCACCGCCTATGGCTACACCTTC. Translation gives CAWTTAYGYTF.

This clone turned up a few times. The chain links TRBV28 to TRBJ2-7; D perhaps matches TRBD1 (5 bases). V shed 7 bases and J shed 2 bases, with 9 bases lying between them. The CDR3 is made up of 12 amino acids. The V gene's germline CDR1 is MDHEN and CDR2 SYDVKM. The CDR3 spells CASTTGTYEQYF. CDR3 DNA sequence: TGTGCCAGCACCACAGGTACCTACGAGCAGTACTTC. Filled out from reference TRBV28 and TRBJ2-7, the complete variable domain reads DVKVTQSSRYLVKRTGEKVFLECVQDMDHENMFWYRQDPGLGLRLIYFSYDVKMKEKGDIPEGYSVSREKKERFSLILESASTNQTSMYLCASTTGTYEQYFGPGTRLTVT.

The chain carries TRBV11-2 and TRBJ2-7; D is undetermined. V was pared by 5 bases and J by 5 bases, with 22 bases between. The CDR3 runs to 16 residues. From germline, CDR1 is SGHAT and CDR2 FQNNGV. The CDR3 bases are TGTGCCAGCAGCCGTCTCCGAGCGACGGTGGGTGACGAGCAGTACTTC. Its protein is CASSRLRATVGDEQYF.

This clone occurred a few times. This chain joins TRBV11-1 and TRBJ1-2; no definite D call. Germline V lookup: CDR1 SGHAT, CDR2 FQDESV (reference sequence). V shed 3 bases and J shed 2 bases, with 7 bases lying between them. This CDR3 has 13 amino acids. The CDR3 coding sequence is TGTGCCAGCAGCTTTCAAATGAACTATGGCTACACCTTC. Residues: CASSFQMNYGYTF. The full variable domain, with the rest looked up from reference TRBV11-1 and TRBJ1-2, is EAEVAQSPRYKITEKSQAVAFWCDPISGHATLYWYRQILGQGPELLVQFQDESVVDDSQLPKDRFSAERLKGVDSTLKIQPAELGDSAMYLCASSFQMNYGYTFGSGTRLTVV.

J is TRBJ1-3 and V is TRBV9; a weak D match, TRBD1 (5 bases). From germline, CDR1 is SGDLS and CDR2 YYNGEE. The CDR3 totals 16 residues. V shed 0 bases and J shed 3 bases, with 13 bases lying between them. The CDR3 DNA sequence: TGTGCCAGCAGCGTAGACAGCCGGACATTTGGAAACACCATATATTTT. Protein product: CASSVDSRTFGNTIYF.

This clone was picked up a small number of times. J is TRBJ2-1 and V is TRBV7-9; D unresolved. V was trimmed by 0 bases and J by 5 bases, leaving 14 bases between them. The V gene's germline CDR1 is SEHNR and CDR2 FQNEAQ (reference sequence). The CDR3 loop spans 16 amino acids. The CDR3 DNA follows: TGTGCCAGCAGCTTAGCGCTTACGGACGGACACAATGAGCAGTTCTTC. Translation: CASSLALTDGHNEQFF.

The chain carries TRBV7-3 and TRBJ1-2; no definite D call. In germline, CDR1 is SGHTA, CDR2 FQGTGA. V was cut by 0 bases and J by 6 bases, with 8 bases left in between. The CDR3 length is 13 residues. CDR3 nucleotides: TGTGCCAGCAGCTTAACGTTAATTGATGGCTACACCTTC. It is translated as CASSLTLIDGYTF.

V and J are TRBV29-1 and TRBJ2-5; D remains ambiguous. Trimming pared 4 bases from V and 2 bases from J, leaving 8 bases between. The CDR3 contains 12 residues. Looked up from germline, CDR1 is SQVTM and CDR2 is ANQGSEA. CDR3 in DNA: TGCAGCGTTGTGGTAGGACAAGAGACCCAGTACTTC. It specifies CSVVVGQETQYF.

The V call is TRBV7-9, the J call TRBJ2-3, with TRBD1 as a possible D gene (5 bases). Trimming shortened V by 6 bases and J by 0 bases, and 16 bases separated the two germline ends. CDR1 and CDR2 from the germline V gene are SEHNR and FQNEAQ (reference sequence). The CDR3 runs 16 residues. The CDR3 coding sequence is TGTGCCAGCAGTTCCACAATGGGGCCTAGCACAGATACGCAGTATTTT. Translating gives CASSSTMGPSTDTQYF.